Included here is one T cell receptor beta chain sequence, with context. Germline V gene data show CDR1 as SGHRS and CDR2 as YFSETQ. This CDR3 has 14 amino acids. Trimming removed 2 bases at V and 1 base at J, with 9 bases between. Data came from immunoSEQ multiplex PCR; TCRdb stores just in-frame clones and leaves some out. The data hold 45,000 to 60,000 clones, with 90% to 95% observed a single time. The data belong to a study of control samples from healthy donors and cancer patients. The chain joins TRBV5-1 to TRBJ1-1; D is undetermined. The source of this sequence is a man aged 25-40 years in good health. The sequencing sample was made of blood. DNA for the CDR3: TGCGCCAGCAGCTTAAATGAGCAGAACACTGAAGCTTTCTTT. This translates into CASSLNEQNTEAFF.